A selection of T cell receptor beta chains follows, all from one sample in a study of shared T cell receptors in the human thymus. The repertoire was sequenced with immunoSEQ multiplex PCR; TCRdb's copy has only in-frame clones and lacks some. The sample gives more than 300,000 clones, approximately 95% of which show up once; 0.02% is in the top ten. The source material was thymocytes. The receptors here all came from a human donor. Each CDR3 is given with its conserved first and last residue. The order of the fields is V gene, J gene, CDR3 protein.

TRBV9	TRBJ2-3	CASSGETSTDTQYF
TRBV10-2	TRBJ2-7	CASIRDREYEQYF
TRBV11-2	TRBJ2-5	CASSSAGTQETQYF
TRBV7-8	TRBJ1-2	CASSPGQGPFNYGYTF
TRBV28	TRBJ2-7	CASSLGRAYEQYF
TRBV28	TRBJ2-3	CASSFPHEGFTDTQYF
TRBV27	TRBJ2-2	CASSPDPAGGNTGELFF
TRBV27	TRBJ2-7	CASSLSGQTAAYEQYF
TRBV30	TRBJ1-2	CAWKRVGSSYGYTF
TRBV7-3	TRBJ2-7	CASSLSHRSQGEQYF
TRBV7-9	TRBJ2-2	CASSLVGSSNTGELFF
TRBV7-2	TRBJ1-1	CASSHSSADRNTEAFF
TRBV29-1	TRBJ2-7	CSVEKRIGGRHEQYF
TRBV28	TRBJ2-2	CASSRPAGTSGPAANTGELFF
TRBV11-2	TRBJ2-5	CASSLVRLVGETQYF
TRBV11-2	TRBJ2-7	CASSLGEDLAYEQYF
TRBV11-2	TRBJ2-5	CASSLDRLAGWGETQYF
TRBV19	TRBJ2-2	CASSIRGFTGELFF
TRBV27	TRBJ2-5	CASNPTGGVETQYF
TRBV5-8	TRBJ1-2	CASSLPPGLKNYGYTF
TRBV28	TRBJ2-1	CASRGLAGPNEQFF
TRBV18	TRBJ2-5	CASSRTRDYRKGETQYF
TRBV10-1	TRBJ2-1	CASSEFGTGGYNEQFF
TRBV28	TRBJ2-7	CASSSNDRGPASYEQYF
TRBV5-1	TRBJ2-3	CASSLGAYRTDTQYF
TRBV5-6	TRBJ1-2	CASSFWQGYYGYTF
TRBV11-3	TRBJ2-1	CASSLGGQGSYNEQFF
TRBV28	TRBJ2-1	CASSLTPPGGSYNEQFF
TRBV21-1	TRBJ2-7	CASSKAHREKEHEQYF